This T cell receptor beta chain is from a study of PD-1 blockade in classical Hodgkin lymphoma. Findings and caveats of the study: Why repertoires differed is undefined; disease activity or prior therapy possibly contributed. By C4D1 there was a significant rise in CD4+ TCR diversity but not in CD8+ TCR diversity. Patients with a complete response exhibited baseline diversity comparable to newly diagnosed patients. Reports described newly diagnosed patients as having lower baseline TCR diversity than healthy donors.

Every one of the patients relapsed after autologous stem cell transplantation (brentuximab vedotin exposure was variable). Unmatched junction bases numbered 7, after V lost 8 bases and J lost 6 bases. Germline-derived CDR1 and CDR2 are LNHDA and SQIVND (reference sequence). CDR3 length equals 13 residues. On this clone itself: Its antigen is still unknown.

TCRdb's copy holds only in-frame clones and misses some; the assay was immunoSEQ multiplex PCR. The sample holds tens of thousands of clones, about 93% seen once. This sample comprised peripheral blood mononuclear cells (PBMCs), obtained at baseline. The TCR was taken from a human donor with classical Hodgkin lymphoma. This sequence joins TRBV19 and TRBJ1-1; 9 nucleotides match TRBD1. CDR3 in amino acids: CASGTGIYPEAFF. In DNA, the CDR3 is TGTGCCAGTGGGACAGGGATTTACCCTGAAGCTTTCTTT.